Detailed here is one TCR beta chain. This sample was included in a study of T cell changes during pregnancy in multiple sclerosis. V was cut by 2 bases and J by 9 bases, with 8 bases left in between. The germline CDR1 and CDR2 sequences are MNHNS and SASEGT. CDR3 length: 12 residues. Using immunoSEQ multiplex PCR, the repertoire was profiled, and TCRdb retains in-frame clones only, with some absent. The sample records some 49,000 clones, around 91% being singletons. This sequence was found in a female donor in good health, enrolled as a control in a pregnancy study. The sequencing here drew on peripheral blood, taken after pregnancy. The rearrangement joins TRBV6-1 to TRBJ1-5; D unresolved. The CDR3: CASSEIPSPQHF. DNA of the CDR3: TGTGCCAGCAGTGAAATCCCGTCGCCCCAGCATTTT.